This T cell receptor (beta chain) was profiled in a study of CD8 T cells in Susac syndrome. The RNA input was roughly 0.45 to 1 ug, and it was reverse transcribed with random hexamers. TCRdb re-derived calls from the immunoSEQ multiplex PCR reads in MiXCR, one entry per CDR3 protein. Here the sample spans 150,000 to 190,000 distinct CDR3 sequences, 85% to 95% being singletons. A word on this clonotype: Its antigen is not identified.

Study-level findings and limits: None of the CD4+ T cell repertoires in Susac syndrome showed clonal expansion.

This receptor was taken from a human donor with Susac syndrome. Sequenced: CD4+ T cells from PBMCs.

CDR3 amino acids: CASRRSGGSGGYGYTF. Written as DNA, the CDR3 is TGTGCCAGCAGACGGTCGGGGGGCAGCGGCGGCTATGGCTACACCTTC. This chain joins TRBV12-3 or TRBV12-4 and TRBJ1-2; possibly TRBD1 for D (6 bases). This CDR3 has 16 amino acids. Between the trimmed V and J ends, which lost 6 bases and 4 bases, there was a span of 21 bases.